This T cell receptor (beta chain) stems from a study of T cell clonality in common variable immunodeficiency. Control and CVID samples contributed equal amounts of genomic DNA. The protocol was immunoSEQ multiplex PCR, while the TCRdb copy is restricted to in-frame clones and leaves out a portion. The specimen has tens of thousands of clones, none found just once. This clone showed up many times. Its cognate antigen is unknown. The read terminates 3 residues ahead of where the CDR3 ends, so the germline J gene completes it. Germline CDR1 and CDR2: MNHEY and SMNVEV (reference sequence). CDR3 length: 15 amino acids. The ends were cut back, 7 bases at V and 4 bases at J, with 20 bases in the middle. The study's findings and limits: The cause of increased CVID clonality remains unclear without subpopulation sequencing. In common variable immunodeficiency, TCR beta chains reportedly carried fewer deletions and N-nucleotide insertions.

The sequence was obtained from a human donor with common variable immunodeficiency. Sequencing used peripheral blood mononuclear cells. The chain employs TRBV27 and TRBJ2-7; TRBD1 is a possible D gene (5 bases). The part of the CDR3 DNA that was read is TGTGCCAGCAAAGGATCAGGCGCAGGGTCTTACGAG. This codes for CASKGSGAGSYE. In full, the CDR3 reads CASKGSGAGSYEQYF.